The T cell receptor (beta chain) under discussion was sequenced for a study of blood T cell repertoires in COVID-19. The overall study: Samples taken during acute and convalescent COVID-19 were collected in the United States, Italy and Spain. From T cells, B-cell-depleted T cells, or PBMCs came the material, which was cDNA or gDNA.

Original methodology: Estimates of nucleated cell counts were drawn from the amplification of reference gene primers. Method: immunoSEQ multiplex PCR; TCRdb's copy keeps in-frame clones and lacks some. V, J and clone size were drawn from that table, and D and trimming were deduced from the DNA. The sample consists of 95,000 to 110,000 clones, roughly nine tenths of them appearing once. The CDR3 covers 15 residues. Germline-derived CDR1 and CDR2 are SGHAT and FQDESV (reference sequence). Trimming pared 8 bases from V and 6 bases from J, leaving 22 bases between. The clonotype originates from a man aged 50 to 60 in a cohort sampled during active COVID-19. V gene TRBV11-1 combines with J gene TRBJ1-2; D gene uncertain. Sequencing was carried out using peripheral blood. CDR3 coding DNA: TGTGCCAGCTCATCCACGGCAGGAATCTTCCATGGCTACACCTTC. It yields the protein CASSSTAGIFHGYTF.